Each of the 8 T cell receptor beta chains below was sequenced from the same sample in a study of blood T cell repertoires in COVID-19. The table came from immunoSEQ multiplex PCR; TCRdb's copy has only in-frame clones and leaves some out. The table shows fewer than 250,000 clones, with roughly four fifths occurring only once. The sample consisted of peripheral blood. These receptors all stem from a woman older than 75 with acute or convalescent COVID-19.

The chain has TRBV7-2 and TRBJ1-6; TRBD1 aligns across 9 bases. This CDR3 contains 16 residues. Losses at the gene ends were 1 base for V and 9 bases for J; bases not matched to a gene: 7. Germline assignment: CDR1 SGHTA and CDR2 FQGNSA. The CDR3 coding sequence is TGTGCCAGCAGCTTAGGCATAGGACAGGGGATTTCACCCCTCCACTTT. Encoded protein: CASSLGIGQGISPLHF.

This clone showed up just once. This sequence joins TRBV5-5 and TRBJ2-2; TRBD1 might be the D (5 bases). This CDR3 contains 15 residues. Germline assignment: CDR1 SGHKS and CDR2 YYEKEE (reference sequence). V lost 0 bases, J lost 4 bases, and 10 bases lay in between. Written as DNA, the CDR3 is TGTGCCAGCAGCTTGGAACAGGCCCTCACCGGGGAGCTGTTTTTT. This translates into CASSLEQALTGELFF.

The rearrangement uses TRBV20-1 and TRBJ1-2; D gene uncertain. CDR1 and CDR2 from the germline V gene are DFQATT and SNEGSKA (reference sequence). The CDR3 has 11 residues. The CDR3 sequence is CSGVFNYGYTF. As DNA, the CDR3 is TGCAGCGGGGTCTTTAACTATGGCTACACCTTC.

Notes on this clone: This CDR3 is also generated by other DNA sequences in the sample. This rearrangement joins TRBV9 to TRBJ2-1, with 9 bases lining up with TRBD2. After removal of 2 bases from V and 0 bases from J, the junction contained 3 bases not matched to a gene. Germline V gives CDR1 SGDLS, CDR2 YYNGEE. This CDR3 has 16 residues. In DNA form, the CDR3 reads TGTGCCAGCAGCGTCGTTAGCGGGAGCTCCTACAATGAGCAGTTCTTC. Amino acids: CASSVVSGSSYNEQFF.

In its sample, this clone was seen a few times. The gene calls are TRBV28 and TRBJ1-2, with D uncertain. Per germline, CDR1 MDHEN and CDR2 SYDVKM. Trimming took off 11 bases at V and 4 bases at J, with 14 bases between the two ends. This CDR3 contains 12 residues. CDR3 bases: TGTGCCTCACAGAGTCGTTCCTATGGCTACACCTTC. Translating gives CASQSRSYGYTF.

The chain has TRBV9 and TRBJ1-1; D gene uncertain. V was shortened by 0 bases and J by 6 bases, with 12 bases between the two germline ends. The CDR3 is made up of 14 amino acids. In germline, CDR1 is SGDLS, CDR2 YYNGEE. The CDR3 sequence: CASSVGSGFSEAFF. CDR3 nucleotide sequence: TGTGCCAGCAGCGTAGGATCGGGATTTTCTGAAGCTTTCTTT. The variable domain in full, completed from reference TRBV9 and TRBJ1-1, reads DSGVTQTPKHLITATGQRVTLRCSPRSGDLSVYWYQQSLDQGLQFLIQYYNGEERAKGNILERFSAQQFPDLHSELNLSSLELGDSALYFCASSVGSGFSEAFFGQGTRLTVV.

This rearrangement joins TRBV28 to TRBJ1-5, with D possibly TRBD1 on 6 matching bases. Germline CDR1 reads MDHEN; CDR2 reads SYDVKM. This CDR3 has 15 residues. Deletions cut 5 bases from V and 4 bases from J, with 15 bases between. The CDR3 DNA reads as TGTGCCAGCAGTATCACAGGGTTTAGGAATCAGCCCCAGCATTTT. This encodes CASSITGFRNQPQHF.

This clone was counted once. The rearrangement uses TRBV19 and TRBJ1-1, with 10 bases that match TRBD1. Looked up from germline, CDR1 is LNHDA and CDR2 is SQIVND (reference sequence). The V gene end was trimmed by 6 bases and the J gene end by 11 bases; junction bases not matched to a gene: 12. The CDR3 has 14 amino acids. The CDR3 DNA reads TGTGCCAGTAGCCCCGGGACAGGGGACGTCTCGGCTTTCTTT. Its protein is CASSPGTGDVSAFF. The entire variable domain, with the rest obtained from reference TRBV19 and TRBJ1-1, is as follows: DGGITQSPKYLFRKEGQNVTLSCEQNLNHDAMYWYRQDPGQGLRLIYYSQIVNDFQKGDIAEGYSVSREKKESFPLTVTSAQKNPTAFYLCASSPGTGDVSAFFGQGTRLTVV.